Presented here are 24 T cell receptor beta chains from one specimen sequenced in a study of CD8+CD57+ T cells in acquired aplastic anemia. TCR beta VDJ and CDR3 profiling used genomic DNA as template. Via MiXCR, TCRdb re-called the reads, giving one row per CDR3 protein. The sample lists about 210,000 distinct CDR3 sequences, approximately 60% occurring once. The material sequenced was sorted CD4+, CD8+, or CD8+CD57+ T cells (not recorded which) from PBMCs. The receptors were gathered from a human donor in good health.

This clonotype was found a few times. The chain couples TRBV24-1 to TRBJ2-2; D gene ambiguous. The CDR3 has 13 amino acids. Germline CDR1 KGHDR, CDR2 SFDVKD. Trimming removed 5 bases from V and 7 bases from J, with 10 bases in between. The CDR3 DNA reads as TGTGCCACCAGTGCTTATGTCGGCGGGGAGCTGTTTTTT. The encoded protein is CATSAYVGGELFF.

This clonotype occurred many times. This rearrangement joins TRBV6-5 to TRBJ2-1; D could derive from TRBD1 or TRBD2 (5 bases each). CDR3 length equals 11 residues. Germline V lookup: CDR1 MNHEY, CDR2 SVGAGI. V lost 3 bases to trimming and J lost 10 bases, with 7 bases between them. The CDR3 protein is CASSYRGEQFF. Written as DNA, the CDR3 is TGTGCCAGCAGTTATCGGGGCGAGCAGTTCTTC.

The V call is TRBV2, the J call TRBJ2-1; TRBD1 aligns across 7 bases. Germline CDR1 is SNHLY and CDR2 is FYNNEI. The J segment lost 5 bases and the V segment lost 3 bases, leaving 7 bases of the junction unmatched. The CDR3 is 15 residues long. The CDR3 is CASSDRSGGNNEQFF. As DNA, the CDR3 is TGTGCCAGCAGTGATAGGTCAGGGGGAAACAATGAGCAGTTCTTC.

This clonotype was observed at least ten times. This chain links TRBV20-1 with TRBJ1-5, with D possibly matching TRBD1 (5 bases). The CDR3 has 15 amino acids. V was cut by 0 bases and J by 11 bases, with 20 bases left in between. CDR1 DFQATT and CDR2 SNEGSKA come from the germline V gene (reference sequence). This chain's CDR3 is CSARDYGEGRGAQHF. The CDR3 DNA reads TGCAGTGCTAGAGATTATGGAGAAGGTCGAGGGGCCCAGCATTTT.

With respect to this clonotype: Sequence at one end of the junction differs from germline and may be a read error. The chain joins TRBV2 to TRBJ2-2; perhaps D is TRBD1 or TRBD2 (5 bases each). The CDR3 contains 12 residues. Germline V gene sequence: CDR1 SNHLY, CDR2 FYNNEI. The CDR3: CASSEAYGALVF. Here the CDR3 DNA reads TGTGCCAGCAGTGAAGCCTACGGGGCTCTGGTTTTT.

With regard to this clonotype: One junction end disagrees with the germline gene, perhaps due to a read error. The chain carries TRBV7-9 and TRBJ2-3; TRBD2 agrees at 7 bases. The CDR3 is 15 amino acids. Germline-derived CDR1 and CDR2 are SEHNR and FQNEAQ (reference sequence). The CDR3 here is CASNPSGGVPDTRYF. CDR3 sequence (DNA): TGTGCCAGCAACCCTTCGGGGGGAGTCCCCGATACGCGGTATTTT.

The rearrangement joins TRBV24-1 to TRBJ2-5; D perhaps matches TRBD1 (6 bases). The germline V and J ends were trimmed by 4 bases and 9 bases, with 20 bases remaining between them. This CDR3 contains 15 residues. Germline lookup yields CDR1 KGHDR and CDR2 SFDVKD. CDR3 amino acids: CATSDGDQGIQPQYF. DNA for the CDR3: TGTGCCACCAGTGACGGGGACCAGGGGATTCAGCCCCAGTACTTC.

This clonotype was seen many times. V and J are TRBV3-2 and TRBJ2-5; the D call in the table, TRBD1, was not verified against the DNA. TRBV3-2 is given as a pseudogene. The CDR3 is 15 amino acids. CDR3 in amino acids: CASRPDRAIQETQYF. The CDR3 DNA reads TGTGCCAGCAGACCCGACAGGGCCATCCAAGAGACCCAGTACTTC.

The chain's CDR3 is CSARVVETQYF. The CDR3 nucleotides read TGCAGTGCTAGAGTTGTGGAGACCCAGTACTTC. The V call is TRBV20-1, the J call TRBJ2-5; D ambiguous. The CDR3 is made up of 11 amino acids. Germline V CDR1 and CDR2: DFQATT, SNEGSKA (reference sequence). V was clipped by 1 base and J by 5 bases, with 5 bases between them.

The rearrangement joins TRBV14 to TRBJ1-6; D call uncertain. This CDR3 spans 14 amino acids. CDR1 SGHDN and CDR2 FVKESK come from the germline V gene. Trimming took off 4 bases at V and 5 bases at J, with 9 bases between the two ends. The CDR3 DNA follows: TGTGCCAGCAGCCTCGAGAGAAATAATTCACCCCTCCACTTT. Amino acids: CASSLERNNSPLHF.

The genes are TRBV6-4 and TRBJ2-7, with 12 bases lining up with TRBD2. The CDR3 sequence is 15 residues long. The V and J ends lost 4 bases and 3 bases, in that order; junction bases with no gene match: 4. The germline V gene encodes CDR1 MRHNA and CDR2 SNTAGT. CDR3 sequence: CASSALAGGDYEQYF. In DNA form, the CDR3 reads TGTGCCAGCAGTGCCCTAGCGGGAGGGGACTACGAGCAGTACTTC.

This clonotype has at least ten counts. The V call is TRBV20-1, the J call TRBJ2-7; D might be TRBD1 (6 bases). Germline CDR1 is DFQATT and CDR2 is SNEGSKA (reference sequence). The V and J ends lost 0 bases and 2 bases respectively, with 11 bases between them. This CDR3 comprises 14 residues. The CDR3 DNA sequence: TGCAGTGCTAGAGATGTAGGACAGCCCTACGAGCAGTACTTC. Amino acid sequence: CSARDVGQPYEQYF.

In the case of this clonotype: It is unclear where the CDR3 begins or ends on the DNA, so no DNA is shown, and the CDR3 is as TCRdb lists it. The V call is TRBV7-2, the J call TRBJ2-7; the D call in the table, TRBD1, was not verified against the DNA. The CDR3 is 22 residues long, counting both termini. The germline CDR1 and CDR2 sequences are SGHTA and FQGNSA. The chain's CDR3 is CASSFYICSARGDRESYYEQYF.

The rearrangement links TRBV20-1 to TRBJ1-6; 8 bases match TRBD1. Germline V CDR1 and CDR2: DFQATT, SNEGSKA (reference sequence). V was pared by 1 base and J by 10 bases, with 15 bases of the junction left unmatched. CDR3 length: 17 amino acids. Here the CDR3 reads CSARADPRTGWESPLHF. CDR3 sequence (DNA): TGCAGTGCTAGAGCCGACCCCCGGACAGGGTGGGAATCACCCCTCCACTTT.

V gene TRBV11-2 combines with J gene TRBJ2-2; 8 bases map to TRBD1. This CDR3 has 14 residues. V gave up 5 bases and J gave up 5 bases; unmatched junction bases: 4. Germline-derived CDR1 and CDR2 are SGHAT and FQNNGV. Written as DNA, the CDR3 is TGTGCCAGCAGCGGGCAGGGGGCTACCGGGGAGCTGTTTTTT. Its translation is CASSGQGATGELFF.

J is TRBJ2-1 and V is TRBV9, with D tentatively TRBD2 (6 bases). CDR3 length equals 15 residues. V was pared by 5 bases and J by 9 bases, with 21 bases between. CDR1 is SGDLS, CDR2 YYNGEE, per germline. The CDR3 DNA follows: TGTGCCAGCAGTTTATCAAGGGGAGGCCCAGGTGAGCAGTTCTTC. Amino acids: CASSLSRGGPGEQFF.

The chain uses TRBV29-1 and TRBJ1-2; D is possibly TRBD1 (6 bases). Germline loops: CDR1 SQVTM, CDR2 ANQGSEA. V was clipped by 3 bases and J by 4 bases, with 9 bases between them. CDR3 length: 12 amino acids. CDR3 nucleotides: TGCAGCGTTGACGGCAGGGGCTATGGCTACACCTTC. This translates into CSVDGRGYGYTF.

In its sample, this clonotype was seen many times. The rearrangement links TRBV5-1 to TRBJ2-7; D unclear. The CDR3 is made up of 11 amino acids. Germline V gene data show CDR1 as SGHRS and CDR2 as YFSETQ. The V end was cut by 0 bases, the J end by 6 bases, with 4 bases between. CDR3 region: CASSLGGEQYF. The DNA for the CDR3 is TGCGCCAGCAGCTTGGGAGGCGAGCAGTACTTC.

The gene calls are TRBV20-1 and TRBJ2-7, with 10 bases identical to TRBD2. After removal of 5 bases from V and 1 base from J, the junction contained 8 bases not matched to a gene. Looked up from germline, CDR1 is DFQATT and CDR2 is SNEGSKA (reference sequence). This CDR3 has 15 residues. The CDR3 DNA sequence: TGCAGTGCTTGGACTAGCGGAGGTGGGTCCTACGAGCAGTACTTC. Translated, it gives CSAWTSGGGSYEQYF.

This rearrangement joins TRBV12-3 or TRBV12-4 to TRBJ2-5; tentatively, D is TRBD1 or TRBD2 (5 bases each). This CDR3 is 13 amino acids long. V shed 1 base and J shed 7 bases, with 10 bases lying between them. The CDR3 DNA reads TGTGCCAGCAGTTTAGGTGGGGCGGGGACCCAGTACTTC. Translating gives CASSLGGAGTQYF.

As concerns this clonotype: The missing conserved phenylalanine or tryptophan at the end of this CDR3 makes a read error likely. V gene TRBV4-1 combines with J gene TRBJ1-2; D unclear. The CDR3 covers 13 residues. Germline CDR1 and CDR2: MGHRA and YSYEKL. Trimming removed 0 bases at V and 7 bases at J, with 9 bases between. CDR3 region: CASSQDGRAGYTS. The CDR3 DNA sequence: TGCGCCAGCAGCCAAGATGGACGGGCTGGCTACACCTCC.

This clonotype came up many times. The V gene is TRBV5-8, the J gene TRBJ2-2; D is uncertain. Germline V gene sequence: CDR1 SGHTS, CDR2 YDEGEE. The CDR3 spans 14 residues. V gave up 4 bases and J gave up 4 bases, with 11 bases separating them. CDR3 loop: CASSPTGATGELFF. In DNA, the CDR3 is TGTGCCAGCAGCCCAACGGGCGCCACCGGGGAGCTGTTTTTT.

The rearrangement links TRBV12-3 or TRBV12-4 to TRBJ1-1; D unclear. CDR3 length: 14 residues. V was clipped by 7 bases and J by 4 bases, with 16 bases between them. The CDR3 protein is CASTPLPTGTEAFF. CDR3 coding DNA: TGTGCCAGCACCCCTCTACCCACGGGCACTGAAGCTTTCTTT.

The chain uses TRBV7-9 and TRBJ2-7; D gene ambiguous. The CDR3 extends over 14 amino acids. V lost 1 base and J lost 2, with 9 bases in between. Germline V gives CDR1 SEHNR, CDR2 FQNEAQ (reference sequence). The CDR3 bases are TGTGCCAGCAGCTTAGAACAGCCTACCTACGAGCAGTACTTC. Its translation is CASSLEQPTYEQYF.